What follows are 27 T cell receptor beta chains derived from one specimen sequenced in a study of post-analysis software for immune sequencing data. Study results and limitations: Patients used five TRBV segments, including TRBV5-6, TRBV5-1 and TRBV20-1, more often than controls.

Their specific antigens are unknown. The authors incorporated unique molecular identifiers into the TCR beta cDNA libraries. TCRdb passed the PCR reads through MiXCR, listing each CDR3 protein once. This sample carries some 690,000 distinct CDR3 sequences, approximately 59% of them seen once, and the ten largest clones take roughly 10%. The sequenced sample consisted of blood. Receptors originate from a girl between 2 and 10 years old with multiple sclerosis.

The J gene is TRBJ1-5, the V gene TRBV20-1; 10 bases fit TRBD1. V trimming: 4 bases; J trimming: 6 bases; junction bases outside the gene matches: 3. CDR1 DFQATT and CDR2 SNEGSKA come from the germline V gene (reference sequence). CDR3 length: 13 residues. The CDR3 region is CSATGDRGQPQHF. CDR3 DNA: TGCAGTGCTACCGGGGACAGGGGTCAGCCCCAGCATTTT.

This clonotype was found once. The chain carries TRBV5-5 and TRBJ2-1; TRBD2 aligns across 8 bases. The V segment lost 5 bases and the J segment 4 bases; nucleotides outside the gene matches: 5. This CDR3 is 14 amino acids long. Per germline, CDR1 SGHKS and CDR2 YYEKEE (reference sequence). The CDR3 nucleotides read TGTGCCAGCAGGTATAGCGGGATTTACAATGAGCAGTTCTTC. Amino acids: CASRYSGIYNEQFF.

The chain couples TRBV2 to TRBJ2-3, with D unresolved. This CDR3 region has 15 residues. The ends were cut back, 6 bases at V and 2 bases at J, with 15 bases in the middle. The V gene's germline CDR1 is SNHLY and CDR2 FYNNEI. The CDR3 nucleotides are TGTGCCAGCAGCGGCTGGCGGTGGAACACAGATACGCAGTATTTT. Its translation is CASSGWRWNTDTQYF.

As to this clonotype: Compared with germline, one end of the junction differs, possibly owing to a read error. This sequence joins TRBV29-1 and TRBJ2-1; D unresolved. CDR1 and CDR2 (germline): SQVTM, ANQGSEA. This CDR3 region has 11 residues. This CDR3 is CSASRNNEQVF. For the CDR3, the DNA is TGCAGCGCCTCCCGAAACAATGAGCAGGTCTTC.

The chain couples TRBV14 to TRBJ2-5, with D perhaps being TRBD1 or TRBD2 (5 bases each). The V end was cut by 4 bases, the J end by 4 bases, with 10 bases between. The CDR3 loop spans 13 amino acids. CDR1 is SGHDN and CDR2 is FVKESK in the germline V gene. The CDR3, as DNA: TGTGCCAGCAGCCTGGGGGTGTCAGAGACCCAGTACTTC. Its translation: CASSLGVSETQYF.

This clonotype was seen a handful of times. The chain uses TRBV5-1 and TRBJ1-1, with unresolved D. The CDR3 is made up of 17 amino acids. Germline loops: CDR1 SGHRS, CDR2 YFSETQ. Between the trimmed V and J ends, which lost 1 base and 0 bases, there was a span of 16 bases. Here the CDR3 reads CASSLLGLKEMNTEAFF. CDR3 nucleotide sequence: TGCGCCAGCAGCTTGCTCGGGCTGAAAGAGATGAACACTGAAGCTTTCTTT. Based on the CDR3 plus reference TRBV5-1 and TRBJ1-1, the full variable domain is KAGVTQTPRYLIKTRGQQVTLSCSPISGHRSVSWYQQTPGQGLQFLFEYFSETQRNKGNFPGRFSGRQFSNSRSEMNVSTLELGDSALYLCASSLLGLKEMNTEAFFGQGTRLTVV.

In its sample, this clonotype was seen once. The chain uses TRBV13 and TRBJ2-2, with TRBD2 matching 13 bases. Germline-derived CDR1 and CDR2 are PRHDT and FYEKMQ (reference sequence). V shed 5 bases and J 4 bases; nucleotides not matched to a gene: 16. The CDR3 consists of 20 residues. CDR3: CASSITSLLAGGPTTGELFF. The CDR3 DNA sequence: TGTGCCAGCAGCATTACCTCCTTACTAGCGGGAGGGCCGACCACCGGGGAGCTGTTTTTT.

This chain links TRBV20-1 with TRBJ1-4; 7 nucleotides line up with TRBD1. CDR1 and CDR2 (germline): DFQATT, SNEGSKA (reference sequence). This CDR3 spans 17 amino acids. V gave up 1 base and J gave up 7 bases; unmatched junction bases: 15. The chain's CDR3 is CSARAPFGTDQAEKLFF. Here the CDR3 DNA reads TGCAGTGCTAGAGCCCCTTTTGGGACAGACCAGGCTGAAAAACTGTTTTTT.

V usage is TRBV21-1 and J usage is TRBJ2-1; the DNA was not used to check the table's D call, TRBD1. TRBV21-1 is termed a pseudogene. This CDR3 is built from 16 residues. The CDR3 DNA follows: TGTGCCAGCAGCAATTGGGGGGGGCGACATTACAATGAGCAGTTCTTC. Its protein is CASSNWGGRHYNEQFF.

The chain links TRBV27 to TRBJ1-5; 9 bases are shared with TRBD1. The germline gives CDR1 MNHEY, CDR2 SMNVEV (reference sequence). The V segment lost 3 bases and the J segment 2 bases; nucleotides outside the gene matches: 5. This CDR3 region has 16 residues. CDR3 DNA: TGTGCCAGCAGTTTCACAGGGGGCATGGGCAATCAGCCCCAGCATTTT. This gives the protein CASSFTGGMGNQPQHF.

The chain combines TRBV7-9 with TRBJ2-1; no firm D call. This CDR3 spans 17 amino acids. CDR1 is SEHNR, CDR2 FQNEAQ, per germline (reference sequence). The V and J ends lost 4 bases and 5 bases respectively, with 21 bases between them. Here the CDR3 reads CASSSVVGDGWDNEQFF. CDR3 coding DNA: TGTGCCAGCAGCTCCGTGGTCGGAGACGGTTGGGACAATGAGCAGTTCTTC.

V is TRBV4-3 and J is TRBJ1-1; no definite D call. The germline V gene has CDR1 LGHNA and CDR2 YSLEER. The V gene lost 1 base and the J gene lost 4 bases, with 13 bases spanning the gap. The CDR3 is 15 amino acids. The CDR3 reads CASSQVVGSVTEAFF. Here the CDR3 DNA reads TGCGCCAGCAGCCAAGTAGTAGGGTCAGTCACTGAAGCTTTCTTT.

This chain links TRBV29-1 with TRBJ2-3, with a tentative D call TRBD2 (5 bases). The CDR3 is made up of 15 amino acids. Germline V gene lookup returns CDR1 SQVTM and CDR2 ANQGSEA. V was pared by 3 bases and J by 2 bases, with 15 bases between. The CDR3 loop is CSVDRRAGFTDTQYF. The CDR3 DNA sequence: TGCAGCGTTGATCGGCGGGCCGGATTCACAGATACGCAGTATTTT.

This clonotype was counted a single time. The chain recombines TRBV11-2 with TRBJ2-7; no clear D. Per the germline V gene, CDR1 is SGHAT and CDR2 is FQNNGV. The V and J ends lost 11 bases and 0 bases respectively, with 14 bases between them. CDR3 length: 13 residues. The CDR3 is CASRRISSYEQYF. The DNA of the CDR3 is TGTGCCTCGAGACGGATAAGCTCCTACGAGCAGTACTTC.

V usage is TRBV2 and J usage is TRBJ2-1; tentative D call: TRBD2 (6 bases). Trimming took 0 bases from V and 6 from J, leaving 12 bases between them. Germline CDR1 and CDR2: SNHLY and FYNNEI. This CDR3 is built from 15 residues. Here the CDR3 DNA reads TGTGCCAGCAGTGAAGCCCCTGGGGGGTTCAATGAGCAGTTCTTC. This codes for CASSEAPGGFNEQFF.

This chain connects TRBV20-1 to TRBJ2-3; D is unclear. V lost 6 bases to trimming and J lost 1 base, with 14 bases between them. Germline V gives CDR1 DFQATT, CDR2 SNEGSKA (reference sequence). CDR3 length equals 14 residues. CDR3 loop: CSATDQARTDTQYF. In nucleotides, the CDR3 is TGCAGTGCCACGGACCAAGCTCGCACAGATACGCAGTATTTT.

This rearrangement joins TRBV14 to TRBJ2-1, with 15 bases matching TRBD2. J lost 0 bases, V lost 4 bases, and 10 bases had no gene match. The length of the CDR3 is 20 residues. CDR1 is SGHDN, CDR2 FVKESK, per germline. CDR3 sequence (DNA): TGTGCCAGCAGCCTGAGTCCGGGACTAGCGGGGGGAAGCTCCTACAATGAGCAGTTCTTC. Protein product: CASSLSPGLAGGSSYNEQFF. Based on the CDR3 plus reference TRBV14 and TRBJ2-1, the full variable domain is EAGVTQFPSHSVIEKGQTVTLRCDPISGHDNLYWYRRVMGKEIKFLLHFVKESKQDESGMPNNRFLAERTGGTYSTLKVQPAELEDSGVYFCASSLSPGLAGGSSYNEQFFGPGTRLTVL.

This chain uses TRBV20-1 with TRBJ1-5; TRBD1 matches at 10 bases. Trimming at V came to 2 bases and at J to 2 bases, leaving 9 bases not matched to a gene. The germline CDR1 and CDR2 sequences are DFQATT and SNEGSKA (reference sequence). This CDR3 comprises 17 residues. The CDR3 here is CSARLGTGAWGNQPQHF. As DNA, the CDR3 is TGCAGTGCTAGACTAGGGACAGGGGCATGGGGCAATCAGCCCCAGCATTTT.

The V call is TRBV10-2, the J call TRBJ1-2; D gene unclear. Trimming removed 1 base from V and 2 bases from J, with 8 bases in between. In germline, CDR1 is WSHSY, CDR2 SAAADI. The CDR3 runs to 14 residues. The CDR3 bases are TGCGCCAGCAGTGAGTGGCAGGAAAACTATGGCTACACCTTC. This translates into CASSEWQENYGYTF.

This sequence joins TRBV27 and TRBJ2-7; D gene unclear. From germline, CDR1 is MNHEY and CDR2 SMNVEV (reference sequence). The CDR3 has 12 amino acids. V was cut by 6 bases and J by 5 bases, with 11 bases left in between. Written as DNA, the CDR3 is TGTGCCAGCAGGAGTGTCTGGAACGAGCAGTACTTC. Encoded protein: CASRSVWNEQYF.

The rearrangement links TRBV9 to TRBJ1-6, with D hard to call. This CDR3 is built from 14 residues. V was cut by 3 bases and J by 7 bases, with 11 bases left in between. Germline CDR1 is SGDLS and CDR2 is YYNGEE. Written as DNA, the CDR3 is TGTGCCAGCAGCGGACGGGCCGACAATTCACCCCTCCACTTT. This translates into CASSGRADNSPLHF.

V is TRBV19 and J is TRBJ2-1; 12 nucleotides align to TRBD1. The V segment lost 3 bases and the J segment 8 bases; nucleotides outside the gene matches: 5. The CDR3 has 15 residues. Germline loops: CDR1 LNHDA, CDR2 SQIVND (reference sequence). The CDR3 region is CASSMPGQGAHEQFF. The CDR3 region has the DNA TGTGCCAGTAGTATGCCGGGACAGGGGGCCCATGAGCAGTTCTTC.

CDR3 sequence: CSVLPQGNTEAFF. In nucleotides, the CDR3 is TGCAGCGTACTACCACAGGGGAACACTGAAGCTTTCTTT. The gene calls are TRBV29-1 and TRBJ1-1, with a weak D call TRBD1 (6 bases). Looked up from germline, CDR1 is SQVTM and CDR2 is ANQGSEA. Trimming stripped 6 bases from V and 1 base from J, with 12 bases between. This CDR3 comprises 13 residues. The full variable domain, completed using reference TRBV29-1 and TRBJ1-1, is SAVISQKPSRDICQRGTSLTIQCQVDSQVTMMFWYRQQPGQSLTLIATANQGSEATYESGFVIDKFPISRPNLTFSTLTVSNMSPEDSSIYLCSVLPQGNTEAFFGQGTRLTVV.

The chain carries TRBV9 and TRBJ2-1; D perhaps matches TRBD2 (6 bases). CDR3 length: 15 amino acids. The germline V gene has CDR1 SGDLS and CDR2 YYNGEE. Trimming removed 1 base at V and 6 bases at J, with 14 bases between. The CDR3 region is CASSVSAGTPNEQFF. The CDR3 DNA reads TGTGCCAGCAGCGTATCGGCGGGGACCCCCAATGAGCAGTTCTTC. The complete variable domain, with remaining parts taken from reference TRBV9 and TRBJ2-1, reads DSGVTQTPKHLITATGQRVTLRCSPRSGDLSVYWYQQSLDQGLQFLIQYYNGEERAKGNILERFSAQQFPDLHSELNLSSLELGDSALYFCASSVSAGTPNEQFFGPGTRLTVL.

The chain employs TRBV6-6 and TRBJ2-5, with D perhaps matching TRBD1 (6 bases). CDR1 is MNHNY and CDR2 is SVGAGI in the germline V gene (reference sequence). The CDR3 is made up of 16 amino acids. V was clipped by 5 bases and J by 3 bases, with 19 bases between them. CDR3 bases: TGTGCCAGCAGTGGACCTGAGGCAGGGGAGAAAGAGACCCAGTACTTC. Protein product: CASSGPEAGEKETQYF.

This clonotype has a handful of counts. The rearrangement uses TRBV7-3 and TRBJ2-5; D is undetermined. V gave up 0 bases and J gave up 2 bases, with 13 bases separating them. The germline V gene has CDR1 SGHTA and CDR2 FQGTGA. This CDR3 is built from 16 residues. The CDR3 loop reads CASSLTASDAQETQYF. CDR3 DNA sequence: TGTGCCAGCAGCTTAACAGCGAGCGATGCGCAAGAGACCCAGTACTTC.

The gene calls are TRBV5-1 and TRBJ2-2; TRBD1 agrees at 9 bases. Germline values: CDR1 SGHRS, CDR2 YFSETQ. The CDR3 extends over 16 amino acids. After removal of 4 bases from V and 5 bases from J, the junction contained 9 bases not matched to a gene. The CDR3 sequence: CASSGTGGAHTGELFF. In DNA form, the CDR3 reads TGCGCCAGCAGCGGAACAGGGGGCGCCCATACCGGGGAGCTGTTTTTT.